This T cell receptor beta chain was retrieved from a study of TIL therapy for anti-PD-1-resistant metastatic lung cancer. Documented time point: pre-treatment sample, taken before nivolumab and TIL therapy. This was the immunoSEQ v3 assay. Libraries were prepared by immunoSEQ multiplex PCR; TCRdb keeps only in-frame clonotypes and omits some of them. The table shows about 53,000 clones, with 70% to 75% occurring only once. A few counts support this clone. Germline CDR1 reads ENHRY; CDR2 reads SYGVKD. CDR3 length equals 16 residues. V was clipped by 0 bases and J by 2 bases, with 11 bases between them. The sample was blood, taken at baseline. The chain links TRBV10-3 to TRBJ1-5, with TRBD1 as a possible D gene (5 bases). This TCR was sampled from a person aged 25 to 80 with non-small cell lung cancer. CDR3 bases: TGTGCCATCAGTGAGTCGACCGGGGGGGGCAATCAGCCCCAGCATTTT. Its protein product is CAISESTGGGNQPQHF.